These 15 T cell receptor beta chains originate from one sample sequenced in a study of graft-versus-host responses after intestinal transplantation. These TCRs' antigens remain unknown. Repertoires were generated with immunoSEQ multiplex PCR, while TCRdb's copy carries only in-frame clones and drops some. Seen here are around 110,000 clones, around 92% observed once, and the top ten hold 1.2%. This specimen consisted of unstimulated CD8+ T cells sorted from spleen or lymph node cells, obtained before transplant. The receptors here all came from a human donor who was the organ donor for an intestinal transplant.

This clone was counted once. V and J are TRBV28 and TRBJ1-4, with D unresolved. The germline gives CDR1 MDHEN, CDR2 SYDVKM. This CDR3 has 14 residues. V was clipped by 4 bases and J by 0 bases, with 6 bases between them. The chain's CDR3 is CASSSEATNEKLFF. DNA of the CDR3: TGTGCCAGCAGTTCCGAAGCAACTAATGAAAAACTGTTTTTT.

This clone was picked up one time. The chain joins TRBV5-4 to TRBJ1-1; tentatively, D is TRBD1 (6 bases). The CDR3 is 16 residues long. Germline V gene sequence: CDR1 SGHNT, CDR2 YYREEE (reference sequence). V gave up 4 bases and J gave up 7 bases, with 23 bases separating them. CDR3 amino acids: CASSGYPGTNEHEAFF. CDR3 nucleotides: TGTGCCAGCAGCGGGTATCCCGGGACAAACGAGCATGAAGCTTTCTTT.

This clone was seen a few times. The chain carries TRBV27 and TRBJ1-2; D uncertain. This CDR3 has 12 residues. Trimming pared 6 bases from V and 0 bases from J, leaving 5 bases between. The germline V gene encodes CDR1 MNHEY and CDR2 SMNVEV (reference sequence). CDR3 bases: TGTGCCAGCAGCAAAACTAACTATGGCTACACCTTC. Translation gives CASSKTNYGYTF.

About this clone itself: The junction departs from germline at one end; a sequencing error may be responsible. The chain recombines TRBV5-4 with TRBJ1-2; D gene ambiguous. The CDR3 covers 12 residues. CDR1 is SGHNT, CDR2 YYREEE, per germline (reference sequence). This chain's CDR3 is CASRLDGYGYTF. The CDR3, as DNA: TGTGCCAGCAGATTGGACGGCTATGGCTACACCTTC.

J is TRBJ2-1 and V is TRBV12-5, with D possibly TRBD2 on 5 matching bases. The length of the CDR3 is 13 residues. The V end was cut by 3 bases, the J end by 3 bases, with 6 bases between. Germline V CDR1 and CDR2: LGHNT, FRNRAP. The CDR3 region is CASGFEGYNEQFF. The CDR3 region has the DNA TGTGCTAGTGGTTTCGAGGGCTACAATGAGCAGTTCTTC.

The rearrangement uses TRBV30 and TRBJ2-1; 8 bases agree with TRBD2. The CDR3 extends over 12 amino acids. Losses at the gene ends were 8 bases for V and 7 bases for J; bases not matched to a gene: 7. Germline V gene sequence: CDR1 GTSNPN, CDR2 SVGIG (reference sequence). The CDR3 is CAVEPGGNEQFF. The CDR3 region has the DNA TGTGCCGTAGAACCGGGAGGGAATGAGCAGTTCTTC.

This chain uses TRBV19 with TRBJ2-1, with D perhaps TRBD2 (5 bases). Germline values: CDR1 LNHDA, CDR2 SQIVND (reference sequence). V lost 5 bases and J 2 bases, leaving 16 bases between the germline ends. CDR3 size: 16 residues. CDR3 residues: CASSPRAYSTYNEQFF. DNA for the CDR3: TGTGCCAGTAGTCCGAGGGCCTATTCCACCTACAATGAGCAGTTCTTC. The full variable domain, its missing parts supplied by reference TRBV19 and TRBJ2-1, is DGGITQSPKYLFRKEGQNVTLSCEQNLNHDAMYWYRQDPGQGLRLIYYSQIVNDFQKGDIAEGYSVSREKKESFPLTVTSAQKNPTAFYLCASSPRAYSTYNEQFFGPGTRLTVL.

The chain uses TRBV9 and TRBJ1-3; no reliable D call. The CDR3 consists of 15 residues. Deletions cut 3 bases from V and 0 bases from J, with 10 bases between. Germline lookup yields CDR1 SGDLS and CDR2 YYNGEE. The CDR3 reads CASSEDGDSGNTIYF. CDR3 nucleotides: TGTGCCAGCAGCGAGGACGGGGACTCTGGAAACACCATATATTTT. The full variable domain, with the rest looked up from reference TRBV9 and TRBJ1-3, is DSGVTQTPKHLITATGQRVTLRCSPRSGDLSVYWYQQSLDQGLQFLIQYYNGEERAKGNILERFSAQQFPDLHSELNLSSLELGDSALYFCASSEDGDSGNTIYFGEGSWLTVV.

This sequence joins TRBV28 and TRBJ2-3; the D call may be TRBD1 or TRBD2 (5 bases each). Trimming took 5 bases from V and 2 from J, leaving 26 bases between them. CDR1 MDHEN and CDR2 SYDVKM come from the germline V gene. This CDR3 has 19 residues. The CDR3 DNA reads TGTGCCAGCAGTGGCTTATGGATCGGGACCCGTGAAAACACAGATACGCAGTATTTT. Its protein is CASSGLWIGTRENTDTQYF.

The gene calls are TRBV4-1 and TRBJ2-7, with 9 positions matching TRBD2. Germline V lookup: CDR1 MGHRA, CDR2 YSYEKL. This CDR3 region has 14 residues. Trimming removed 1 base from V and 7 bases from J; junction bases left unmatched: 5. The CDR3 loop is CASSQVAGDSEQYF. CDR3 DNA: TGCGCCAGCAGCCAAGTAGCGGGAGATAGTGAGCAGTACTTC.

This chain joins TRBV5-1 and TRBJ2-1; 11 nucleotides agree with TRBD2. The CDR3 is 15 amino acids. The V and J ends lost 4 bases and 7 bases, in that order; junction bases with no gene match: 7. Germline V gives CDR1 SGHRS, CDR2 YFSETQ. This CDR3 is CASSVTSGSLNEQFF. DNA for the CDR3: TGCGCCAGCAGCGTCACTAGCGGGAGCCTGAATGAGCAGTTCTTC.

The chain carries TRBV5-1 and TRBJ2-1; D may be TRBD1 (5 bases). Per germline, CDR1 SGHRS and CDR2 YFSETQ. The V gene lost 2 bases and the J gene lost 9 bases, with 15 bases spanning the gap. This CDR3 spans 14 amino acids. Here the CDR3 DNA reads TGCGCCAGCAGCTTCCCCCTGGGGCCGCGTGAGCAGTTCTTC. Translated, it gives CASSFPLGPREQFF.

The V call is TRBV7-6, the J call TRBJ2-1; no reliable D call. In germline, CDR1 is SGHVS, CDR2 FNYEAQ. The V and J ends lost 5 bases and 6 bases respectively, with 14 bases between them. The CDR3 length is 14 residues. CDR3 region: CASSPASKGNEQFF. Here the CDR3 DNA reads TGTGCCAGCAGCCCGGCGTCCAAGGGCAATGAGCAGTTCTTC.

This rearrangement joins TRBV13 to TRBJ1-2, with a tentative D call TRBD1 (6 bases). Germline V CDR1 and CDR2: PRHDT, FYEKMQ (reference sequence). The V and J ends lost 0 bases and 2 bases respectively, with 13 bases between them. This CDR3 contains 16 residues. The CDR3 here is CASSLGRDTINYGYTF. The CDR3 bases are TGTGCCAGCAGCTTAGGCCGGGACACCATCAACTATGGCTACACCTTC.

This chain connects TRBV9 to TRBJ1-1; D uncertain. The V end lost 4 bases, the J end lost 5 bases, and 18 bases lay between the germline ends. CDR3 size: 15 residues. Germline CDR1 and CDR2: SGDLS and YYNGEE. The CDR3 region has the DNA TGTGCCAGCAGCCTCGGGCCCTCCTGGCGGACTGAAGCTTTCTTT. This encodes CASSLGPSWRTEAFF.